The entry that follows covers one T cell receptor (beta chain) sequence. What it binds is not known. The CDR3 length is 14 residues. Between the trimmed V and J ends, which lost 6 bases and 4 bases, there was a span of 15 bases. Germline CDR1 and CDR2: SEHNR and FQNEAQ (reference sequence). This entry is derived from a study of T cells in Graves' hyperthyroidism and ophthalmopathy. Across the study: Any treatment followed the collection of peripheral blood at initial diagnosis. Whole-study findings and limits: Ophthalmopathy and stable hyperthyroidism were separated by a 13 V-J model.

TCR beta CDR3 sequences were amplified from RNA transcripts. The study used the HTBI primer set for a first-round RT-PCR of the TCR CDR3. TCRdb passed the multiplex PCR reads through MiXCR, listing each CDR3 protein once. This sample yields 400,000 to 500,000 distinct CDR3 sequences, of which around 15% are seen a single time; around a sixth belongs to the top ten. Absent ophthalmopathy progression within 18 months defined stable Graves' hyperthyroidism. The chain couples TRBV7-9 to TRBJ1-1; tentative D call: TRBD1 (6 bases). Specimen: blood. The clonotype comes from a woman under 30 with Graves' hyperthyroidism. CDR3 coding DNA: TGTGCCAGCAGACTACAGGGAGCGGGCACTGAAGCTTTCTTT. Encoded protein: CASRLQGAGTEAFF.